One T cell receptor beta chain is described in this entry. What it binds is unknown. The source of the sample is a study of OX40 agonist ivuxolimab in advanced cancers. The germline CDR1 and CDR2 sequences are SGHRS and YFSETQ. The V end was cut by 2 bases, the J end by 2 bases, with 14 bases between. CDR3 length: 15 amino acids. Clones were read by immunoSEQ multiplex PCR, and TCRdb kept only the in-frame ones, dropping some. The data show roughly 80,000 clones, roughly 88% seen once. Study-wide results and limits: Clonal expansion by week 6 occurred in CD4+ and CD8+ blood T cells (at 0.1 to 3.0 mg/kg). More expanded clones were seen, on average, in CD8+ T cells than in CD4+.

The specimen was CD4+ or CD8+ T cells sorted from blood, collected in a trial of the OX40 agonist ivuxolimab. The TCR sequence derives from an adult with an advanced solid tumor such as melanoma, head and neck, liver or kidney cancer. The chain carries TRBV5-1 and TRBJ2-7; either TRBD1 or TRBD2 may fit D (5 bases each). CDR3 sequence (DNA): TGCGCCAGCAGCTTCTCCTCCGGGGCCACCTACGAGCAGTACTTC. Translation: CASSFSSGATYEQYF.